This T cell receptor (beta chain) was observed in a study of brain T cells in children with intractable seizures. Study observations and caveats: Pre- and post-surgery blood differed in depth, so pre-surgery absences may be undersampling. Patients' HCMV serostatus was unknown; virus specificity rests on CDR3 similarity alone.

In the case of this clone: Its matching antigen is unknown.

Method: immunoSEQ multiplex PCR; TCRdb's copy keeps in-frame clones and lacks some. The data show about 80,000 clones, with 91% seen just once and approximately 25% held by the top ten. CDR1 MNHEY and CDR2 SVGAGI come from the germline V gene. The CDR3 sequence is 16 residues long. V shed 4 bases and J shed 4 bases, with 17 bases lying between them. Sequencing was limited to surgery cases with top T cell transcript signatures in brain tissue. At least one anti-epileptic drug was given before surgery. Specimen: peripheral blood, collected at surgery. The chain recombines TRBV6-5 with TRBJ2-1, with D tentatively TRBD1 or TRBD2 (5 bases each). The TCR comes from a girl aged 2 to 10 with Rasmussen encephalitis and intractable seizures. CDR3 DNA sequence: TGTGCCAGCAGTTTTTCCGGGACGGCGGGTTACAATGAGCAGTTCTTC. Translated: CASSFSGTAGYNEQFF.